The entry below gives a single T cell receptor beta chain sequence along with its context. The antigen remains undetermined. The read terminates 3 residues ahead of where the CDR3 ends, so the germline J gene completes it. The V and J ends lost 1 base and 4 bases, in that order; junction bases with no gene match: 9. CDR3 size: 15 residues. Germline V gene data show CDR1 as SQVTM and CDR2 as ANQGSEA. TCR beta CDR3 amplified by multiplex PCR from roughly 1,300 ng genomic DNA. Generated by immunoSEQ multiplex PCR, the TCRdb table keeps only in-frame clones and is missing some. The sample totals around 35,000 clones; its top ten clones hold 1.7%. The data originate from a study of T cells in women clearing cervical HPV infection. About the study: Controls' single incident HPV16 infection cleared within 12 months without precancer.

General study findings and limits: Repertoire richness, not evenness, was significantly elevated in CIN3+ cases versus controls.

The chain combines TRBV29-1 with TRBJ2-7; 8 bases map to TRBD1. The receptor's source is a woman aged 18 to 75 with a cervical HPV16 infection that either progressed to CIN3+ or cleared (not recorded which). Source material: blood buffy coat. The CDR3 DNA, read in part, is TGCAGCGTTGAAGGGGGGACAGGAGGGGAGTACGAG. This encodes CSVEGGTGGEYE. The entire CDR3 protein is CSVEGGTGGEYEQYF.